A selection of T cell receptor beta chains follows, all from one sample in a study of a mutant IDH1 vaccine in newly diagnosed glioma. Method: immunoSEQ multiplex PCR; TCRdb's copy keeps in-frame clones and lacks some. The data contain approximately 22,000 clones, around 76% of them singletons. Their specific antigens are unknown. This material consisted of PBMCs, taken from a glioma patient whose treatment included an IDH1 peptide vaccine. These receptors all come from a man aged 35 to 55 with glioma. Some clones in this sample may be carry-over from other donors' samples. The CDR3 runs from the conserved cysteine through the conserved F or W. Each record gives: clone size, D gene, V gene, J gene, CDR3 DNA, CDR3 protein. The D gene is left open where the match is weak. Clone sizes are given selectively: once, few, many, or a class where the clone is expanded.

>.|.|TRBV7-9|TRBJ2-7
TGTGCCAGCAGCCCCTGGGGGACATACGAGCAGTACTTC
CASSPWGTYEQYF
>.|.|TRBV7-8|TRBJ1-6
TGTGCCAGCAGCTTAGTGGTTGGAGGCCGGAGCTCCTATAATTCACCCCTCCACTTT
CASSLVVGGRSSYNSPLHF
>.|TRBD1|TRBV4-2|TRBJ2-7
TGTGCCAGCAGCCCTGGGACAGGGGACGAGCAGTACTTC
CASSPGTGDEQYF
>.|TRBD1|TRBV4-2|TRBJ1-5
TGTGCCAGCAGCCAGGGGACAGGGAGCAATCAGCCCCAGCATTTT
CASSQGTGSNQPQHF
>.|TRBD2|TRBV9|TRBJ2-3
TGTGCCAGCAGCGTAGGGCGCGGGGGGGCAGATACGCAGTATTTT
CASSVGRGGADTQYF
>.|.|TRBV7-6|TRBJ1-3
TGTGCCAGCAGCTTAGCCATTGTAGGGGCCTCTGGAAACACCATATATTTT
CASSLAIVGASGNTIYF
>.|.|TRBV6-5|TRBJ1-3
TGTGCCAGCAGTTTCGGGCCAACTGGAAACACCATATATTTT
CASSFGPTGNTIYF
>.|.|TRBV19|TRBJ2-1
TGTGCCAGCTCGGCCGGAGGGGCCTATGAGCAGTTCTTC
CASSAGGAYEQFF
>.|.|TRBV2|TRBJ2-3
TGTGCCAGCAGCGAACGTGTCGTCACAGATACGCAGTATTTT
CASSERVVTDTQYF
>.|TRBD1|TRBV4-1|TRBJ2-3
TGCGCCAGCAGCCAAGTCGAGACAGGGGGTCATACGCAGTATTTT
CASSQVETGGHTQYF
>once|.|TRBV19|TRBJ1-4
TGTGCCAGTAGTACAACCGGGACATCGGGTGGAAAACTGTTTTTT
CASSTTGTSGGKLFF
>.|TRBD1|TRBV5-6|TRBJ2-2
TGTGCCAGCACCCCAGAGGACAGGGTGAACACCGGGGAGCTGTTTTTT
CASTPEDRVNTGELFF
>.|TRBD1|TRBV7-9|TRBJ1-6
TGTGCCAGCAGGACGACAGGGGAAACTTCACCCCTCCACTTT
CASRTTGETSPLHF
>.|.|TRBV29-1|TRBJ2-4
TGCAGCGGGGCCATCCAGAACATTCAGTACTTC
CSGAIQNIQYF
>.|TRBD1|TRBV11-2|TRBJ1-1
TGTGCCAGCAGCCTACAGGCCCCGACAGGGGAGGACACTGAAGCTTTCTTT
CASSLQAPTGEDTEAFF
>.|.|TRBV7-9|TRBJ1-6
TGTGCCAGCAGCTTAAGGAGGGTCAGTAAGGATTCACCCCTCCACTTT
CASSLRRVSKDSPLHF
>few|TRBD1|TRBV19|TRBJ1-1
TGTGCCAGTAGTATACTGTCGGGACAGTACGAGATCCCTGAAGCTTTCTTT
CASSILSGQYEIPEAFF
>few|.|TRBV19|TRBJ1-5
TGTGCCAGTAGTATAGACCAGGGTTATAGCAATCAGCCCCAGCATTTT
CASSIDQGYSNQPQHF
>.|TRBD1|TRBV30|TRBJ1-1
TGTGCCTGGAGTGCACGACAGGGGGCGCTGAACACTGAAGCTTTCTTT
CAWSARQGALNTEAFF
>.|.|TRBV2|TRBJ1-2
TGTGCCAGTCGACAGATCTATGGCTACACCTTC
CASRQIYGYTF
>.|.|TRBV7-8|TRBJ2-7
TGTGCCAGCAGGGCAGGTTCCCACGAGCAGTACTTC
CASRAGSHEQYF
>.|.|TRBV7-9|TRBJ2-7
TGTGCCAGCAGCTTAGGCGGGCCCGGCGGCTACGAGCAGTACTTC
CASSLGGPGGYEQYF
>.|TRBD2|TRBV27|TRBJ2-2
TGTGCCAGCTTGGGTAGCGGGGGGCCCGGGGAGCTGTTTTTT
CASLGSGGPGELFF
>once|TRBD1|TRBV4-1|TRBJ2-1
TGCGCCAGCAGCCAAGGTGGGGACAGTTGGCCCCCGGAGTTCTTC
CASSQGGDSWPPEFF
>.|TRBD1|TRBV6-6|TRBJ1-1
TGTGCCAGCAGTACACAGGGGAGAGGGACTGAAGCTTTCTTT
CASSTQGRGTEAFF
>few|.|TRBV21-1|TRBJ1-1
TGTGCCAGCAGCAAAGGGGGGGGGACAGGGGAAGTCGAGGCGAACACTGAAGCTTTCTTT
CASSKGGGTGEVEANTEAFF
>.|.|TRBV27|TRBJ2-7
TGTGCCAGCAGACAGAACTACGAGCAGTACTTC
CASRQNYEQYF
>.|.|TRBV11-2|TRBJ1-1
TGTGCCAGCAACCCGGGACGGAGCATGAACACTGAAGCTTTCTTT
CASNPGRSMNTEAFF
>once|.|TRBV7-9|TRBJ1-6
TGTGCCAGCAGCTTAGGTAGGGATTCACCCCTCCACTTT
CASSLGRDSPLHF
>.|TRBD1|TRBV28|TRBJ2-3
TGTGCCAGCAGTACCCGTTGGCCAGGACAGGGCCCGACTAGCACAGATACGCAGTATTTT
CASSTRWPGQGPTSTDTQYF
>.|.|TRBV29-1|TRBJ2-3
TGCAGCGTTGTCCCGGACAGCACAGATACGCAGTATTTT
CSVVPDSTDTQYF
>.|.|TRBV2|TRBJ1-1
TGTGCCGCCCGGGATTCGGGCACTGAAGCTTTCTTT
CAARDSGTEAFF
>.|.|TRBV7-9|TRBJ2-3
TGTGCCAGCAGCTCACCCGGGGCCGCAGATACGCAGTATTTT
CASSSPGAADTQYF
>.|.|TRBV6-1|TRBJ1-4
TGTGCCAGCAGTCGCGCAGGGTCCCCTAATGAAAAACTGTTTTTT
CASSRAGSPNEKLFF
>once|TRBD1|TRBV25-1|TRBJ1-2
TGTGCCAGCAGTGAAGGAGGGACAGGGATAGGAAACTATGGCTACACCTTC
CASSEGGTGIGNYGYTF
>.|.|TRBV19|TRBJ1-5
TGTGCCAGTAGTGTGACTGGGGATCAGCCCCAGCATTTT
CASSVTGDQPQHF
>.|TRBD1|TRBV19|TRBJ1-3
TGTGCCAGTAGCTTTGTCACAGGGGTTGGAAACACCATATATTTT
CASSFVTGVGNTIYF
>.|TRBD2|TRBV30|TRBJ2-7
TGTGCCTGGAGTGTACGGGTGGGCGGGGGCTCCTACGAGCAGTACTTC
CAWSVRVGGGSYEQYF
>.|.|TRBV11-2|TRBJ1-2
TGTGCCAGCAGCGAATATAACTATGGCTACACCTTC
CASSEYNYGYTF
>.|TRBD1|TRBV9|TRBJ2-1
TGTGCCAGCAGCTTAAGCGCCAGGGGGAATGAGCAGTTCTTC
CASSLSARGNEQFF
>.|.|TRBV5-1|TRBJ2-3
TGCGCCAGCCAGGGGTTTGGGATACAAACAGATACGCAGTATTTT
CASQGFGIQTDTQYF
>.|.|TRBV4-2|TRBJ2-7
TGTGCCAGCAGCCAAGACTTACACTACGAGCAGTACTTC
CASSQDLHYEQYF
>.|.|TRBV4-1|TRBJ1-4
TGCGCCAGCAGCCGAGGAGAGGGGAAACTGTTTTTT
CASSRGEGKLFF
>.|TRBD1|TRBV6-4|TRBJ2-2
TGTGCCAGCAGTTACGACAGGGGCAACACCGGGGAGCTGTTTTTT
CASSYDRGNTGELFF
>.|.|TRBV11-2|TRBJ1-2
TGTGCCAGCACCCTTGGACCCTCAGCTAACTATGGCTACACCTTC
CASTLGPSANYGYTF
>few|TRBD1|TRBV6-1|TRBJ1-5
TGTGCCAGCAGTGGCTCGACAGGGGTCCAGCCCCAGCATTTT
CASSGSTGVQPQHF
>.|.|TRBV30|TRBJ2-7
TGTGCCTGGAGGTTCAACTACGAGCAGTACTTC
CAWRFNYEQYF
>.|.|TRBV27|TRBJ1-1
TGTGCCAGCAGTTTAGCCAGGGTCGGTGAAGCTTTCTTT
CASSLARVGEAFF
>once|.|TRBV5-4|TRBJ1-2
TGTGCCAGCAGCAGCGGGACTGATCTTAACTATGGCTACACCTTC
CASSSGTDLNYGYTF
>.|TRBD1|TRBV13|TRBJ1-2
TGTGCCAGCAGCTTAGGAGAGGGACAGGGGGCACTACGCTACACCTTC
CASSLGEGQGALRYTF
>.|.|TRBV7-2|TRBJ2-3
TGTGCCAGCAGCGAGGGCCCCGTTGGTACGCAGTATTTT
CASSEGPVGTQYF
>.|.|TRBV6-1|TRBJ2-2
TGTGCCAGCAGTGAACAGGGACCCCCCGGGGAGCTGTTTTTT
CASSEQGPPGELFF
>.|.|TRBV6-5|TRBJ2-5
TGTGCCAGCAGTAAACCGGGCCAACGGACCCAGTACTTC
CASSKPGQRTQYF